This TCR beta chain was documented in a study of shared clonotypes between healthy human individuals. The study's findings and limits: The generation probabilities recorded for non-shared clonotypes fell below those of clonotypes shared by all four donors. Clonotype sharing across several donors was observed for roughly 5% of naive CD4 clonotypes.

Recent vaccinations or acute infections were absent in the healthy HIV-negative adult donors. V shed 5 bases, J shed 0 bases, and the junction held 1 base outside the gene matches. The CDR3 spans 15 residues. CDR1 and CDR2 (germline): SNHLY, FYNNEI. Comments on this clone: The antigen remains unidentified. Other DNA sequences in the sample encode the same CDR3.

The authors distributed each subset's genomic DNA evenly over several immunoSEQ plates. Data came from immunoSEQ multiplex PCR; TCRdb stores just in-frame clones and leaves some out. The repertoire consists of over a million clones, with around 74% occurring once and the leading ten covering less than 1.5%. The clonotype was recovered from a young man in good health. The gene calls are TRBV2 and TRBJ2-1; 10 nucleotides align to TRBD1. The sample comprised memory CD4+ T cells sorted from blood. Stated subset: CD45RA-negative fraction. CDR3 DNA: TGTGCCAGCAGTAGGGACAGGGGCTCCTACAATGAGCAGTTCTTC. This gives the protein CASSRDRGSYNEQFF.